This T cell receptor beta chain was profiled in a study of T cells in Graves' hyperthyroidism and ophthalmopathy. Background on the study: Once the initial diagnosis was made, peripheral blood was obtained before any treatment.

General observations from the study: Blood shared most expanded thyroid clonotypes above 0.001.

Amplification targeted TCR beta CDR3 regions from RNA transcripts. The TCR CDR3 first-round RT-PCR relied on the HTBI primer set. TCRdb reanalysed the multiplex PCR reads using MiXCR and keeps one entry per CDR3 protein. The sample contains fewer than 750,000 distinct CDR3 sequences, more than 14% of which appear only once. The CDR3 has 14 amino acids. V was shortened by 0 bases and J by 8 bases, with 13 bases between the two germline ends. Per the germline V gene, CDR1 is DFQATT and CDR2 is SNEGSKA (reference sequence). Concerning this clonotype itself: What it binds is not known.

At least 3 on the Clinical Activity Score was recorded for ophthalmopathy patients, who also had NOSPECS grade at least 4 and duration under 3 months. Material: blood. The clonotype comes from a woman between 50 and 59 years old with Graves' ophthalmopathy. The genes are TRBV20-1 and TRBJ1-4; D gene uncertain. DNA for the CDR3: TGCAGTGCTAGAGACGGTACAGCCAAAGAAAAACTGTTTTTT. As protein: CSARDGTAKEKLFF.